A single T cell receptor beta chain is shown here with its context. One end of the junction fails to match germline, which may point to a read error. Total RNA extracted from each sample amounted to at least 6 micrograms. This specimen belongs to a study of blood T cells in healthy people across ages. Together with a sample-barcoded 5' primer, a J-beta primer mix was included in a second PCR lasting roughly 6 to 12 cycles. Carrying 12 random nucleotides, a template-switch adaptor labeled each individual cDNA molecule. TCRdb re-called the 5' RACE reads through MiXCR, storing one row per CDR3 protein. Of over 700,000 distinct CDR3 sequences detected, 25% appear once; the ten largest clones hold 9.4%. The germline CDR1 and CDR2 sequences are SSHAT and FNYEAQ (reference sequence). The CDR3 runs to 15 residues. The same data also contributed to another study, on T cells of mothers and their children.

The clonotype originates from a boy younger than 18 in good health. The V call is TRBV7-7, the J call TRBJ2-1, with TRBD2 matching over 13 bases. Sequencing was carried out using blood. Written as DNA, the CDR3 is TGTGCTAGCAGCTTCGGACTAGCGGGGGACAATGAGCAGTTCTTC. Its protein is CASSFGLAGDNEQFF.